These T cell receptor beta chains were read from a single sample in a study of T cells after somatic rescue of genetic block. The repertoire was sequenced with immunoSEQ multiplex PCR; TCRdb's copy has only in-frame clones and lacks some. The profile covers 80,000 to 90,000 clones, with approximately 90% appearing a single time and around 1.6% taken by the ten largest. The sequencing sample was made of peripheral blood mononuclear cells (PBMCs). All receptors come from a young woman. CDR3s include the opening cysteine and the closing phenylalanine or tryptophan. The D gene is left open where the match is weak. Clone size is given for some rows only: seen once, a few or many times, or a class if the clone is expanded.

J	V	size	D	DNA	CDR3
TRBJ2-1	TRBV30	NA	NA	TGTGCCTGGAGTGACCGGGCCAGAGGGCTCCCTAAGGGGTTCTTC	CAWSDRARGLPKGFF
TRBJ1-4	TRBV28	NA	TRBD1	TGTGCCAGCAGTTTATGGCAGGGGGAGGATGAAAAACTGTTTTTT	CASSLWQGEDEKLFF
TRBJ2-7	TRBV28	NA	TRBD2	TGTGCCAGCAGCTTGGGGGGGTCACTTTACGAGCAGTACTTC	CASSLGGSLYEQYF
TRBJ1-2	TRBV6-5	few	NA	TGTGCCAGCAGCCCCGGGGGAGTAGGGGGCTACACCTTC	CASSPGGVGGYTF
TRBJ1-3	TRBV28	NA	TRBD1	TGTGCCAGCAGTTACCAGGGGGTAGGGAACACCATATATTTT	CASSYQGVGNTIYF
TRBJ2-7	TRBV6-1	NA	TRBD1	TGTGCCAGCAGTAGGGGACAGGGGGCTAACTACGAGCAGTACTTC	CASSRGQGANYEQYF
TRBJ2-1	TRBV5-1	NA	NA	TGCGCCAGCAGCCGCGCGGTCGCCTCCGGGTACAATGAGCAGTTCTTC	CASSRAVASGYNEQFF
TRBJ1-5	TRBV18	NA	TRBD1	TGTGCCAGCTCATCTATCGGTCGACAGGGCGGCGGACAGCCCCAGCATTTT	CASSSIGRQGGGQPQHF
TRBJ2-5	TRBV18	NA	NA	TGTGCCAGCTCACCACGTCCCCAAGAGACCCAGTACTTC	CASSPRPQETQYF
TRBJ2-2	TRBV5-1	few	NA	TGCGCCAGCAGCTTGGGGGGCAACACCGGGGAGCTGTTTTTT	CASSLGGNTGELFF
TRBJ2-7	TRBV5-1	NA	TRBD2	TGCGCCAGCAGCGCGAGTAGCGGGAACTCTCCCTACGAGCAGTACTTC	CASSASSGNSPYEQYF
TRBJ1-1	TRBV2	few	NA	TGTGCCAGCAGTGAAGCCGGAGTGGTTGAAGCTTTCTTT	CASSEAGVVEAFF
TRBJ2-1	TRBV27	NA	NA	TGTGCCAGCAGTTTGTGGGGTTACAATGAGCAGTTCTTC	CASSLWGYNEQFF
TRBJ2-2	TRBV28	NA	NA	TGTGCCAGCAGTTTAAGGCAGGGGTGGACCGGGGAGCTGTTTTTT	CASSLRQGWTGELFF
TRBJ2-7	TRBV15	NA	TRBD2	TGTGCCACCAGCCGGGGACTAGGGGGTTCCTACGAGCAGTACTTC	CATSRGLGGSYEQYF
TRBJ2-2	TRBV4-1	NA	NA	TGCGCCAGCAGCCCCTGGGTTACCGGGGAGCTGTTTTTT	CASSPWVTGELFF
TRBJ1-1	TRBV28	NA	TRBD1	TGTGCCAGCAGTCCTCCAGTCAGGGGGGACACTGAAGCTTTCTTT	CASSPPVRGDTEAFF
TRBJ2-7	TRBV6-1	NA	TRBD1	TGTGCCAGCATGTACCGGGACAGGGGATCCTACGAGCAGTACTTC	CASMYRDRGSYEQYF
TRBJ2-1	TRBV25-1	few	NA	TGTGCCAGCAGTGATGTGCGACAGAAGTACAATGAGCAGTTCTTC	CASSDVRQKYNEQFF
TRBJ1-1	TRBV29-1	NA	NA	TGCAGCGTCGGGGGAGGAGTGGGCAGAAACTTAAACACTGAAGCTTTCTTT	CSVGGGVGRNLNTEAFF
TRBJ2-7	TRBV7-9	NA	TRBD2	TGTGCCAGCAGCCAGTGGACTAGATCCTACGAGCAGTACTTC	CASSQWTRSYEQYF
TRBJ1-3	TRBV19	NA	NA	TGTGCCAGTAGTATAGTCCAGGGTGGGCCAGGAAACACCATATATTTT	CASSIVQGGPGNTIYF
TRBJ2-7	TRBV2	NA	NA	TGTGCCAGTGTTTGGACGGAATCCTACGAGCAGTACTTC	CASVWTESYEQYF
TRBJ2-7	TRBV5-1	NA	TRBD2	TGCGCCAGCAGCTTTCCCCAAGCGGGAAACGCCTACGAGCAGTACTTC	CASSFPQAGNAYEQYF
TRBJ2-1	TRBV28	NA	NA	TGTGCCAGCAGGCTCACTAGGGTCCGTGGTGAGCAGTTCTTC	CASRLTRVRGEQFF
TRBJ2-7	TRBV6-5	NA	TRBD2	TGTGCCAGCAGGGGACCGGGACTAGGGTACGAGCAGTACTTC	CASRGPGLGYEQYF
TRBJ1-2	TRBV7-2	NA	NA	TGTGCCAGCAGCCCGGGACCGACCATATCCAACTATGGCTACACCTTC	CASSPGPTISNYGYTF
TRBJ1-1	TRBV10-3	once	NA	TGTGCCATCAGGGGAGGGGGGACTGAAGCTTTCTTT	CAIRGGGTEAFF
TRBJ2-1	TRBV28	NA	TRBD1	TGTGCCAGCACCCGGCTCTACTCGGGGACAGTTATCTACAATGAGCAGTTCTTC	CASTRLYSGTVIYNEQFF
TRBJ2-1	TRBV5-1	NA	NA	TGCGCCAGCAGCGTCGGAAGCATGGCGGGTTACAATGAGCAGTTCTTC	CASSVGSMAGYNEQFF
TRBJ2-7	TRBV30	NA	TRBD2	TGTGCCTGGAGGACTAGCGAGAGACCCTACGAGCAGTACTTC	CAWRTSERPYEQYF
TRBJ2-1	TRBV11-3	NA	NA	TGTGCCAGCAGCTTAGAAAGTTTGAGGAGAACCTACAATGAGCAGTTCTTC	CASSLESLRRTYNEQFF
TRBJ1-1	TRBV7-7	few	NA	TGTGCTAGCAGCCAAGGGGACGGCACTGAAGCTTTCTTT	CASSQGDGTEAFF
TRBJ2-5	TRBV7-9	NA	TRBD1	TGTGCCAGCAGCTCTGAGGACAGGGGTATGTCCCAGTACTTC	CASSSEDRGMSQYF
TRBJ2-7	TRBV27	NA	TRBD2	TGTGCCAGCAGTTCACTAGCGGAAAGCTCCTACGAGCAGTACTTC	CASSSLAESSYEQYF
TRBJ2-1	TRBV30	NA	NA	TGTGCCTGGAGTGCCGACTCATCTCCTTACAATGAGCAGTTCTTC	CAWSADSSPYNEQFF
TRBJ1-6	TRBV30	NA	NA	TGTGCCTGGAGTGTCGAGGGACTATTGAATTCACCCCTCCACTTT	CAWSVEGLLNSPLHF
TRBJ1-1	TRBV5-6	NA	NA	TGTGCCAGCAGCTTGGGGGCAGGAGGTGAAGCTTTCTTT	CASSLGAGGEAFF
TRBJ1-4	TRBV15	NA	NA	TGTGCCACCAGCAGCTCCGGGAGCCGTAATGAAAAACTGTTTTTT	CATSSSGSRNEKLFF
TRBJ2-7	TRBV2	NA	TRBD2	TGTGCCAGCAGTCCTAGCGGGGCCTACGAGCAGTACTTC	CASSPSGAYEQYF
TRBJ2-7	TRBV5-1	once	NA	TGCGCCAGCAGCTTGGGTCGGAGGGTTTGGGCCTACGAGCAGTACTTC	CASSLGRRVWAYEQYF
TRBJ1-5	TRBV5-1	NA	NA	TGCGCCAGCAGCTTGGAGGGGCATCAGCCCCAGCATTTT	CASSLEGHQPQHF
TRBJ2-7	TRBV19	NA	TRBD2	TGTGCCAGTAGTATAGATCTGGGACTAGCGGGCGAGCAGTACTTC	CASSIDLGLAGEQYF
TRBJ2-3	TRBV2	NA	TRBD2	TGTGCCAGCACTGGACTAGCGGGAGAGTTAGATACGCAGTATTTT	CASTGLAGELDTQYF
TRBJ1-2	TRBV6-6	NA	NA	TGTGCCAGCAGCCCTGGGAGCAGGGCATACTATGGCTACACCTTC	CASSPGSRAYYGYTF
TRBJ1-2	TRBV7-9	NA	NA	TGTGCCAGCAGCTTAAGTGGGGGGGCGTATCATGGCTACACCTTC	CASSLSGGAYHGYTF
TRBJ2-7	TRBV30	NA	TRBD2	TGTGCCTGGAGTGCCCCACGAACTAGCGGGTCCTACGAGCAGTACTTC	CAWSAPRTSGSYEQYF